The 22 T cell receptor beta chains reported below all come from one sample, sequenced in a study of T cell changes during pregnancy in multiple sclerosis. The assay was immunoSEQ multiplex PCR, and TCRdb's table has in-frame clones only and misses some. Of around 40,000 clones listed, just over 90% are singletons. Sequencing was performed on CD4+ T cells from peripheral blood mononuclear cells, taken in the third trimester of pregnancy. The receptor source for this set is a female donor with multiple sclerosis, enrolled in a pregnancy study.

This clone appeared once. The genes are TRBV6-6 and TRBJ1-4; TRBD1 aligns across 9 bases. This CDR3 has 13 residues. Germline V gene data show CDR1 as MNHNY and CDR2 as SVGAGI (reference sequence). The V and J ends lost 4 bases and 10 bases, in that order; junction bases with no gene match: 4. The CDR3 DNA sequence: TGTGCCAGCAGTTCCCGACAGGGGGGAAAACTGTTTTTT. As protein: CASSSRQGGKLFF.

The DNA for the CDR3 is TGTGCCAGCAGCTTAGGAGGGATCCGGGTCCTGATCTACGAGCAGTACTTC. It codes for CASSLGGIRVLIYEQYF. The chain links TRBV11-2 to TRBJ2-7; tentatively, D is TRBD2 (5 bases). The germline gives CDR1 SGHAT, CDR2 FQNNGV. V was cut by 1 base and J by 3 bases, with 19 bases left in between. CDR3 length: 17 amino acids.

The CDR3 bases are TGTGCCAGCAGTGAGACCAGGAGGAGTGAAGCTTTCTTT. Its protein is CASSETRRSEAFF. The chain uses TRBV2 and TRBJ1-1; D is undetermined. V lost 3 bases and J 7 bases, leaving 12 bases between the germline ends. This CDR3 has 13 amino acids. Germline V gene data show CDR1 as SNHLY and CDR2 as FYNNEI. Looking up the rest from reference TRBV2 and TRBJ1-1 gives the full variable domain: EPEVTQTPSHQVTQMGQEVILRCVPISNHLYFYWYRQILGQKVEFLVSFYNNEISEKSEIFDDQFSVERPDGSNFTLKIRSTKLEDSAMYFCASSETRRSEAFFGQGTRLTVV.

The V call is TRBV27, the J call TRBJ1-2, with TRBD1 as a possible D gene (5 bases). CDR3 length: 17 residues. V lost 2 bases to trimming and J lost 0 bases, with 16 bases between them. Germline V gene data show CDR1 as MNHEY and CDR2 as SMNVEV (reference sequence). CDR3: CASSLNPWAGTNYGYTF. The CDR3 nucleotides are TGTGCCAGCAGTTTAAACCCTTGGGCAGGGACTAACTATGGCTACACCTTC.

The chain has TRBV30 and TRBJ1-1, with D maybe TRBD1 (6 bases). There are 15 residues in the CDR3. CDR1 and CDR2 from the germline V gene are GTSNPN and SVGIG (reference sequence). V lost 2 bases, J lost 2 bases, and 15 bases lay in between. CDR3 sequence reads: CAWSPLSDRNTEAFF. The CDR3 DNA is TGTGCCTGGAGTCCACTATCGGACAGAAACACTGAAGCTTTCTTT. Looking up the rest from reference TRBV30 and TRBJ1-1 gives the full variable domain: SQTIHQWPATLVQPVGSPLSLECTVEGTSNPNLYWYRQAAGRGLQLLFYSVGIGQISSEVPQNLSASRPQDRQFILSSKKLLLSDSGFYLCAWSPLSDRNTEAFFGQGTRLTVV.

The chain is built from TRBV7-6 and TRBJ2-3, with 8 bases aligning to TRBD1. Trimming removed 0 bases from V and 1 base from J; junction bases left unmatched: 3. The CDR3 spans 16 residues. Germline lookup yields CDR1 SGHVS and CDR2 FNYEAQ. CDR3 sequence reads: CASSLALGQGTDTQYF. CDR3 sequence (DNA): TGTGCCAGCAGCTTAGCGCTGGGACAGGGCACAGATACGCAGTATTTT.

The chain links TRBV5-1 to TRBJ2-6; D ambiguous. The CDR3 is made up of 13 amino acids. The V end lost 4 bases, the J end lost 3 bases, and 5 bases lay between the germline ends. CDR1 and CDR2 (germline): SGHRS, YFSETQ. The CDR3 sequence: CASSLSGANVLTF. In DNA, the CDR3 is TGCGCCAGCAGCCTAAGTGGGGCCAACGTCCTGACTTTC. Combining the CDR3 with reference TRBV5-1 and TRBJ2-6 gives the whole variable domain KAGVTQTPRYLIKTRGQQVTLSCSPISGHRSVSWYQQTPGQGLQFLFEYFSETQRNKGNFPGRFSGRQFSNSRSEMNVSTLELGDSALYLCASSLSGANVLTFGAGSRLTVL.

The rearrangement uses TRBV7-2 and TRBJ1-6; D remains ambiguous. Germline V gene sequence: CDR1 SGHTA, CDR2 FQGNSA. The CDR3 covers 14 residues. Trimming cost V 1 base and J 3 bases, with 4 bases left between them. Here the CDR3 DNA reads TGTGCCAGCAGCTTAGGACACTATAATTCACCCCTCCACTTT. This codes for CASSLGHYNSPLHF.

The chain has TRBV7-9 and TRBJ1-2; 8 positions match TRBD1. Unmatched junction bases numbered 20, after V lost 2 bases and J lost 6 bases. The CDR3 runs 19 residues. CDR1 is SEHNR, CDR2 FQNEAQ, per germline (reference sequence). Written as DNA, the CDR3 is TGTGCCAGCAGCTTACCACAAGGACAGGGTGTCTCGTCTTCCGATGGCTACACCTTC. This codes for CASSLPQGQGVSSSDGYTF.

The V and J genes are TRBV4-2 and TRBJ1-5; no clear D. This CDR3 comprises 14 residues. V shed 2 bases and J shed 2 bases, with 7 bases lying between them. The germline gives CDR1 LGHNA, CDR2 YNFKEQ. The CDR3 is CASSQSGGNQPQHF. The DNA of the CDR3 is TGTGCCAGCAGCCAAAGCGGAGGCAATCAGCCCCAGCATTTT.

V and J are TRBV29-1 and TRBJ1-2; 7 bases are a match to TRBD1. The CDR3 loop spans 13 amino acids. Germline CDR1 and CDR2: SQVTM and ANQGSEA. Unmatched junction bases numbered 6, after V lost 1 base and J lost 7 bases. The CDR3 DNA reads TGCAGCGTTGAAGTAAAGGGGGCCGGTGGCTACACCTTC. It yields the protein CSVEVKGAGGYTF.

The gene calls are TRBV9 and TRBJ1-4; a weak D match, TRBD1 (5 bases). The CDR3 totals 15 residues. Germline CDR1 reads SGDLS; CDR2 reads YYNGEE. V shed 3 bases and J shed 5 bases, with 14 bases lying between them. The CDR3 spells CASSEAQVPNEKLFF. The CDR3 DNA sequence: TGTGCCAGCAGCGAGGCACAGGTCCCCAATGAAAAACTGTTTTTT.

V and J are TRBV11-3 and TRBJ2-7; 7 positions agree with TRBD1. Trimming removed 5 bases from V and 1 base from J; junction bases left unmatched: 5. Germline CDR1 SGHNT, CDR2 YENEEA. This CDR3 is 14 amino acids long. CDR3 residues: CASSNGQASYEQYF. In nucleotides, the CDR3 is TGTGCCAGCAGCAACGGACAGGCTTCCTACGAGCAGTACTTC.

On this clone: At one of its ends the junction is not consistent with the germline gene, which may arise from a read error. The rearrangement uses TRBV11-2 and TRBJ2-3, with TRBD1 matching over 10 bases. CDR3 size: 12 residues. Germline CDR1 is SGHAT and CDR2 is FQNNGV. The CDR3 here is CASSKRGTGVHF. DNA for the CDR3: TGTGCCAGCAGTAAGAGGGGGACAGGGGTACATTTT.

The rearrangement uses TRBV7-2 and TRBJ2-7, with D possibly being TRBD1 (5 bases). The CDR3 is 14 residues long. V lost 0 bases and J lost 6, with 12 bases in between. Germline V gene lookup returns CDR1 SGHTA and CDR2 FQGNSA. The CDR3, as DNA: TGTGCCAGCAGCTTAGCGGGGCCGCCCGGCGAGCAGTACTTC. Translating it yields CASSLAGPPGEQYF. The full variable domain, completed using reference TRBV7-2 and TRBJ2-7, is GAGVSQSPSNKVTEKGKDVELRCDPISGHTALYWYRQSLGQGLEFLIYFQGNSAPDKSGLPSDRFSAERTGGSVSTLTIQRTQQEDSAVYLCASSLAGPPGEQYFGPGTRLTVT.

The genes are TRBV7-3 and TRBJ2-3, with 12 bases fitting TRBD2. Germline V gene sequence: CDR1 SGHTA, CDR2 FQGTGA. The trim removed 5 bases at V and 7 bases at J, leaving 4 bases unmatched. The CDR3 consists of 14 residues. The CDR3 is CASSPSGRANTQYF. The CDR3 coding sequence is TGTGCCAGCAGCCCTAGCGGGAGGGCAAATACGCAGTATTTT. The whole variable domain, remainder taken from reference TRBV7-3 and TRBJ2-3, is GAGVSQTPSNKVTEKGKYVELRCDPISGHTALYWYRQSLGQGPEFLIYFQGTGAADDSGLPNDRFFAVRPEGSVSTLKIQRTERGDSAVYLCASSPSGRANTQYFGPGTRLTVL.

The chain joins TRBV11-2 to TRBJ1-5, with D hard to call. The CDR3 extends over 14 amino acids. CDR1 SGHAT and CDR2 FQNNGV come from the germline V gene. The germline V and J ends were trimmed by 2 bases and 1 base, with 6 bases remaining between them. In nucleotides, the CDR3 is TGTGCCAGCAGCTTATCGGGGAGCAATCAGCCCCAGCATTTT. It is translated as CASSLSGSNQPQHF. The full variable domain, in which reference TRBV11-2 and TRBJ1-5 provide the parts outside the CDR3, is EAGVAQSPRYKIIEKRQSVAFWCNPISGHATLYWYQQILGQGPKLLIQFQNNGVVDDSQLPKDRFSAERLKGVDSTLKIQPAKLEDSAVYLCASSLSGSNQPQHFGDGTRLSIL.

CDR3 region: CASSGRRGYNYGYTF. The DNA of the CDR3 is TGTGCCAGCAGTGGACGGAGAGGGTACAACTATGGCTACACCTTC. The rearrangement joins TRBV6-1 to TRBJ1-2; D is ambiguous. V dropped 4 bases and J dropped 2 bases, with 14 bases sitting between them. Germline V CDR1 and CDR2: MNHNS, SASEGT. The CDR3 runs 15 residues.

This chain joins TRBV6-1 and TRBJ1-5, with 8 bases that match TRBD1. V dropped 6 bases and J dropped 14; count of bases not matched to a gene: 6. The CDR3 runs to 11 residues. Germline V CDR1 and CDR2: MNHNS, SASEGT. The CDR3 sequence is CASSLMDREHF. CDR3 in DNA: TGTGCCAGCAGCTTAATGGACAGGGAGCATTTT.

J is TRBJ2-7 and V is TRBV5-1; TRBD2 matches at 8 bases. The V and J ends lost 1 base and 3 bases, in that order; junction bases with no gene match: 15. CDR3 size: 18 residues. CDR1 SGHRS and CDR2 YFSETQ come from the germline V gene. The CDR3 DNA sequence: TGCGCCAGCAGCTTGTGGTCTCTTCCCAGCGGGAGAATCTACGAGCAGTACTTC. Its translation: CASSLWSLPSGRIYEQYF.

V and J are TRBV4-2 and TRBJ2-2; possibly TRBD1 for D (5 bases). V was clipped by 0 bases and J by 3 bases, with 5 bases between them. CDR3 length equals 14 residues. CDR1 LGHNA and CDR2 YNFKEQ come from the germline V gene. CDR3 DNA: TGTGCCAGCAGCCAAGAGACAGACACCGGGGAGCTGTTTTTT. This encodes CASSQETDTGELFF.

The chain recombines TRBV28 with TRBJ1-1; D remains unclear. The CDR3 has 13 residues. V was clipped by 1 base and J by 7 bases, with 10 bases between them. Germline CDR1 MDHEN, CDR2 SYDVKM. The CDR3 reads CASSLSDGVEAFF. The CDR3 DNA reads as TGTGCCAGCAGTTTATCTGACGGGGTTGAAGCTTTCTTT.